The next 6 T cell receptor beta chains were all read from a single sample in a study of CD8+ T cells in alopecia areata. As the sequencing template, cDNA was produced by extracting RNA and reverse transcribing it. TCRdb's copy holds only in-frame clones and misses some; the assay was immunoSEQ multiplex PCR. The sample shows some 95,000 clones, around two fifths of them seen only once. The sample was CD4+ T cells sorted from blood. The receptors shown here come from a human donor with alopecia areata.

The chain joins TRBV29-1 to TRBJ2-5; D is unclear. Germline V gives CDR1 SQVTM, CDR2 ANQGSEA. V was cut by 4 bases and J by 4 bases, with 16 bases left in between. The CDR3 length is 14 residues. The CDR3, as DNA: TGCAGCGTTGTGAAAGGGCCTCGTCGAGAGACCCAGTACTTC. Translation: CSVVKGPRRETQYF.

The V call is TRBV28, the J call TRBJ2-7, with D perhaps TRBD2 (6 bases). Germline CDR1 reads MDHEN; CDR2 reads SYDVKM. Trimming took off 5 bases at V and 10 bases at J, with 21 bases between the two ends. The CDR3 has 14 residues. DNA of the CDR3: TGTGCCAGCAGTACCGGGACGCGGGGCTCGGTACAGTACTTC. Its protein product is CASSTGTRGSVQYF. Based on the CDR3 plus reference TRBV28 and TRBJ2-7, the full variable domain is DVKVTQSSRYLVKRTGEKVFLECVQDMDHENMFWYRQDPGLGLRLIYFSYDVKMKEKGDIPEGYSVSREKKERFSLILESASTNQTSMYLCASSTGTRGSVQYFGPGTRLTVT.

This clone was observed a handful of times. The V gene is TRBV29-1, the J gene TRBJ2-3, with 11 bases that match TRBD2. J lost 2 bases, V lost 7 bases, and 5 bases had no gene match. Germline CDR1 reads SQVTM; CDR2 reads ANQGSEA. CDR3 length: 14 residues. CDR3 DNA: TGCAGCGCCTTAGCGGGAGGGGACACAGATACGCAGTATTTT. Translating gives CSALAGGDTDTQYF.

The V call is TRBV6-5, the J call TRBJ2-7; D unclear. The CDR3 has 11 residues. Germline V gene lookup returns CDR1 MNHEY and CDR2 SVGAGI. Trimming took 2 bases from V and 6 from J, leaving 5 bases between them. This CDR3 is CASSYGGEQYF. DNA for the CDR3: TGTGCCAGCAGTTACGGTGGCGAGCAGTACTTC.

The chain couples TRBV5-1 to TRBJ2-1, with no clear D. The CDR3 sequence is 13 residues long. Germline V gene sequence: CDR1 SGHRS, CDR2 YFSETQ. Trimming took 0 bases from V and 6 from J, leaving 7 bases between them. The CDR3 is CASSLELPNEQFF. The CDR3 DNA sequence: TGCGCCAGCAGCTTGGAACTCCCCAATGAGCAGTTCTTC.

The V gene is TRBV7-2, the J gene TRBJ2-3; D may be TRBD1 (5 bases). V gave up 4 bases and J gave up 8 bases, with 19 bases separating them. There are 15 residues in the CDR3. Germline V gene lookup returns CDR1 SGHTA and CDR2 FQGNSA. DNA for the CDR3: TGTGCCAGCAGCTCGGCTGGTCCCCATCAGGGTACGCAGTATTTT. It encodes CASSSAGPHQGTQYF.